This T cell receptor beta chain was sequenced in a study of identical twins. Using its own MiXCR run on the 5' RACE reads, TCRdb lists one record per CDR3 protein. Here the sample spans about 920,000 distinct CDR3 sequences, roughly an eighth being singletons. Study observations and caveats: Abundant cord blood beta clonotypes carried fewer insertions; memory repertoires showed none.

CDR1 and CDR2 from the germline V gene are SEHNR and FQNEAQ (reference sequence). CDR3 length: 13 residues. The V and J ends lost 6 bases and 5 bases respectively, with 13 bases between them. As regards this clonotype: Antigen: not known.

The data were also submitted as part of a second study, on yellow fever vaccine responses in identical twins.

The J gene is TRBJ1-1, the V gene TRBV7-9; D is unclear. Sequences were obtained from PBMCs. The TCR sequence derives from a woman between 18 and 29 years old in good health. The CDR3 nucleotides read TGTGCCAGCAGTGGGCAGAGCGGGACTGAAGCTTTCTTT. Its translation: CASSGQSGTEAFF.